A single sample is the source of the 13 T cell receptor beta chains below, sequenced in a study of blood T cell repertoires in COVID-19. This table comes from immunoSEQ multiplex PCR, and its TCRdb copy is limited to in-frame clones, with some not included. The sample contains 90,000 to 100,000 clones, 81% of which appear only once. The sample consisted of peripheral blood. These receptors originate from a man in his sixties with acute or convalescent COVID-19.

CDR3 region: CASSLDWAGKQETQYF. The CDR3 bases are TGTGCCAGCAGCCTAGATTGGGCGGGGAAGCAAGAGACCCAGTACTTC. The V and J genes are TRBV7-8 and TRBJ2-5, with D possibly matching TRBD2 (6 bases). Deletions cut 5 bases from V and 2 bases from J, with 18 bases between. Per germline, CDR1 SGHVS and CDR2 FQNEAQ. CDR3 length: 16 amino acids.

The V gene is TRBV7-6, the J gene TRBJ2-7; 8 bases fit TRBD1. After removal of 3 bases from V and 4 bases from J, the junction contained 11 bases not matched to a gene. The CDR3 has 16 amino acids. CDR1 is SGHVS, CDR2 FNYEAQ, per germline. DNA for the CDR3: TGTGCCAGCAGCTTGGAACCGGACAGGGCGGTTTACGAGCAGTACTTC. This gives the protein CASSLEPDRAVYEQYF.

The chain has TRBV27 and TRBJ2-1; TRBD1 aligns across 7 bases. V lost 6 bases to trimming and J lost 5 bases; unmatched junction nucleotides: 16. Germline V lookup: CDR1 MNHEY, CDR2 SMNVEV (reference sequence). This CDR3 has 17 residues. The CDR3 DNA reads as TGTGCCAGCAGCCGAGACCCCGACAGGGCCCATAACAATGAGCAGTTCTTC. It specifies CASSRDPDRAHNNEQFF.

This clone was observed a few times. The CDR3 is CASSKATLAGSTDTQYF. In DNA form, the CDR3 reads TGTGCCAGCAGCAAAGCCACCCTAGCGGGGAGCACAGATACGCAGTATTTT. The chain is built from TRBV21-1 and TRBJ2-3; the DNA was not compared with TRBD2, the D call given in the table. TRBV21-1 is shown as a pseudogene. The CDR3 covers 17 residues.

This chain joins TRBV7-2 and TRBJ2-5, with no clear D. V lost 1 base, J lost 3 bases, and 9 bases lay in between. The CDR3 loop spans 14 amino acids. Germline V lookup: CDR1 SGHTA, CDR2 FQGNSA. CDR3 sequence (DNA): TGTGCCAGCAGCTTAGGTTCACAAAAAGAGACCCAGTACTTC. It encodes CASSLGSQKETQYF.

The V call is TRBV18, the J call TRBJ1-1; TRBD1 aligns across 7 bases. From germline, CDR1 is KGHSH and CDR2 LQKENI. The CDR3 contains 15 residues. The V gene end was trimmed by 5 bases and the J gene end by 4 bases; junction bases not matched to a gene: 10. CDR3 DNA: TGTGCCAGCTCATCGCAACAGGGGCCGGGCACTGAAGCTTTCTTT. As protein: CASSSQQGPGTEAFF.

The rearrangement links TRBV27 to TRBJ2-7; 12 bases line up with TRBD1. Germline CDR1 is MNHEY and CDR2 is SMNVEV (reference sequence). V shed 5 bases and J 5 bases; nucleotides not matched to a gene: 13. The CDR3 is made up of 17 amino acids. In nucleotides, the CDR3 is TGTGCCAGCAGTCTTATCGTTGGGACAGGGGGCGGCCACGAGCAGTACTTC. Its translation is CASSLIVGTGGGHEQYF.

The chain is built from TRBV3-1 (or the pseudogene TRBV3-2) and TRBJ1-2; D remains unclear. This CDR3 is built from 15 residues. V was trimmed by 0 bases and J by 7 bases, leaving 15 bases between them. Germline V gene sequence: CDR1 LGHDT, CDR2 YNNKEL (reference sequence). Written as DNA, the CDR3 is TGTGCCAGCAGCCAAGATCGCGGAAGCGGAGCTGGCTACACCTTC. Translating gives CASSQDRGSGAGYTF.

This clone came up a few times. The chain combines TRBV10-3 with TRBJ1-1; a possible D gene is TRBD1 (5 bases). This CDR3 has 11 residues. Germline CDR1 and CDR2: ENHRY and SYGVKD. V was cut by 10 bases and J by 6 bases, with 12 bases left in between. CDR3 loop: CATLQESEAFF. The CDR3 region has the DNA TGTGCCACCCTACAGGAGTCTGAAGCTTTCTTT.

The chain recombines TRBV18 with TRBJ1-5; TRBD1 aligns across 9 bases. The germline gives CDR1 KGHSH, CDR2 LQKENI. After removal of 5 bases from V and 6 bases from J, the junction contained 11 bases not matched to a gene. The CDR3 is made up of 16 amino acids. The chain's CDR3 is CASSSGTGRLGQPQHF. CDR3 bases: TGTGCCAGCTCATCAGGGACAGGGAGATTGGGTCAGCCCCAGCATTTT.

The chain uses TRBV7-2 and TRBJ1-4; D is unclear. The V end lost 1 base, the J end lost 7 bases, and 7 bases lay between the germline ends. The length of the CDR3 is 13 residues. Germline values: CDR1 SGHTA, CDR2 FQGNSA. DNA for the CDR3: TGTGCCAGCAGCTTAGGAGGATTTGAAAAACTGTTTTTT. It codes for CASSLGGFEKLFF.

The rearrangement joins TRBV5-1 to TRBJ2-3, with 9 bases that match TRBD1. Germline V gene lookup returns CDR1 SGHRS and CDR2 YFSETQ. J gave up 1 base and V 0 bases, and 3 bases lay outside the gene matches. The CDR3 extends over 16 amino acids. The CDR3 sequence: CASSLETGGGTDTQYF. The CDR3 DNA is TGCGCCAGCAGCTTGGAGACAGGGGGTGGCACAGATACGCAGTATTTT.

The CDR3 sequence is CATSSRTGKNIQYF. The CDR3 nucleotides are TGTGCCACCAGCTCCCGGACAGGGAAAAACATTCAGTACTTC. This chain links TRBV15 with TRBJ2-4; 8 nucleotides align to TRBD1. This CDR3 is built from 14 residues. Germline trimming cut 5 bases from V and 4 bases from J; bases unmatched to any gene: 4. Per the germline V gene, CDR1 is LNHNV and CDR2 is YYDKDF (reference sequence).